This T cell receptor beta chain derives from a study of T cell clonality in common variable immunodeficiency. Overall study results and limits: In common variable immunodeficiency, TCR beta chains reportedly carried fewer deletions and N-nucleotide insertions. TCRbeta clonality was increased in CVID versus healthy controls.

Per germline, CDR1 MNHEY and CDR2 SVGEGT. Trimming removed 6 bases at V and 3 bases at J, with 6 bases between. The CDR3 runs to 11 residues. CVID subjects were some 15 female and 25 to 30 male, aged about 8 to 65. Replacement immunoglobulin had been given to every CVID subject for at least one year. Equal genomic DNA amounts from CVID and control samples were sequenced. Profiling relied on immunoSEQ multiplex PCR, and the TCRdb table lists in-frame clones only, not all of them. The sample shows 14,000 or so clones, none of them appearing just once. This clone was seen many times. Its antigen is undetermined. The missing CDR3 end, 3 residues past where the read stops, is filled in from the germline J gene.

This chain links TRBV6-2 or TRBV6-3 with TRBJ2-7; D ambiguous. Sequenced: peripheral blood mononuclear cells. The receptor was isolated from a human donor with common variable immunodeficiency. The CDR3 sequence: CASRLLYEQYF. Incomplete CDR3 DNA: TGTGCCAGCAGGTTACTCTACGAG.